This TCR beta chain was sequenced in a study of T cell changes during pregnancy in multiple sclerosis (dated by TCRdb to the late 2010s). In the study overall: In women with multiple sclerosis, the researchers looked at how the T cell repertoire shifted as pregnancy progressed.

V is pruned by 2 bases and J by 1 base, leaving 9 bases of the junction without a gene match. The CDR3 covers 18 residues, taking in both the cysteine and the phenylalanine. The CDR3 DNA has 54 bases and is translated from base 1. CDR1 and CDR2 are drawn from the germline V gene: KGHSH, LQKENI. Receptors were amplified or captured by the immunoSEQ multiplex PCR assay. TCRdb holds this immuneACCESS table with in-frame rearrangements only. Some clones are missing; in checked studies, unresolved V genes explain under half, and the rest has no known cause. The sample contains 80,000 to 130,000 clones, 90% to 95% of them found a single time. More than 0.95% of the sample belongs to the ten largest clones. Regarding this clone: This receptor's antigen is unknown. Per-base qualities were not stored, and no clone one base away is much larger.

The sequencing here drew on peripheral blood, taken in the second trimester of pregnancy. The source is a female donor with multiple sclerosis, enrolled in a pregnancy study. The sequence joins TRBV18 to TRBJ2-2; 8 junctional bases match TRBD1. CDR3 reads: CASSPFQLGTGNTGELFF. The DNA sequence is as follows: TGTGCCAGCTCACCATTTCAACTCGGGACAGGGAACACCGGGGAGCTGTTTTTT.